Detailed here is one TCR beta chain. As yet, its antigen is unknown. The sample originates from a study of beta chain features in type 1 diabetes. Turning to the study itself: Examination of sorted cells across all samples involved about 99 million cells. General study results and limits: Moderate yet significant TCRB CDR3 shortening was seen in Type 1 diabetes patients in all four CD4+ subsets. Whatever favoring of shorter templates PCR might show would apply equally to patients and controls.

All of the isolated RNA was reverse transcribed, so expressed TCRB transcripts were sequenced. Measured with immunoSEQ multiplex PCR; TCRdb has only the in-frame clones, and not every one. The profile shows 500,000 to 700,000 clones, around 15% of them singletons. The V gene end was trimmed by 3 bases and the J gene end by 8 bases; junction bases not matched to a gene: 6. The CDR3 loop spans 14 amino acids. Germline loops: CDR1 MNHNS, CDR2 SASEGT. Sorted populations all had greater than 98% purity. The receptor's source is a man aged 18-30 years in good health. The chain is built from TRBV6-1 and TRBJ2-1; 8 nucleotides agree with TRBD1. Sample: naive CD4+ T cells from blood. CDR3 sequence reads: CASSDRGPPDEQFF. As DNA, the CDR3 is TGTGCCAGCAGTGACAGGGGGCCCCCAGATGAGCAGTTCTTC.